This T cell receptor (beta chain) was found in a study of blood T cell repertoires in COVID-19. Study overall: COVID-19 samples from acute and convalescent phases originated in the United States, Italy and Spain.

Original data processing: Nucleated cell number was recorded as an estimate derived from reference gene primer amplification. Repertoires were generated with immunoSEQ multiplex PCR, while TCRdb's copy carries only in-frame clones and drops some. That table furnishes V, J and clone size, whereas the DNA furnished D and trimming. The data show some 340,000 clones, about 83% seen once. This clone was seen a single time. There are 16 residues in the CDR3. CDR1 is MRHNA, CDR2 SNTAGT, per germline. Trimming cost V 6 bases and J 1 base, with 19 bases left between them. Sequencing was done on a sample of peripheral blood. The gene calls are TRBV6-4 and TRBJ2-7, with a weak D call TRBD2 (7 bases). The TCR was taken from a man aged 25-40 years with active or convalescent COVID-19. CDR3 in DNA: TGTGCCAGCAGAGCGGGACAACCTCTAACATCCTACGAGCAGTACTTC. Protein sequence: CASRAGQPLTSYEQYF.